Listed below are T cell receptor beta chains from one sample, sequenced in a study of cytomegalovirus exposure and HLA in healthy donors. Data came from immunoSEQ multiplex PCR; TCRdb stores just in-frame clones and leaves some out. Among roughly 130,000 clones listed, over 75% were seen once. Sequenced input: PBMCs. These receptor sequences come from a woman between 40 and 55 years old in good health and CMV-seropositive. Each CDR3 is given with its conserved first and last residue. The D gene is left open where the match is weak. Some rows mark clone size as missing; the rest say once, few, many or name a class of expanded clone.

>TRBV14|TRBJ2-2|NA|once
TGTGCCAGCAGCCCTGCCCGCGGCGGGGAGCTGTTTTTT
CASSPARGGELFF
>TRBV30|TRBJ2-5|NA|NA
TGTGCCTACCATACTCCCCGGACAGTTAAAGAAGAGACCCAGTACTTC
CAYHTPRTVKEETQYF
>TRBV5-1|TRBJ1-1|TRBD1|NA
TGCGCCAGCAGCTTGGGACAGGGGCATGGCTCTGAAGCTTTCTTT
CASSLGQGHGSEAFF
>TRBV19|TRBJ2-1|TRBD2|NA
TGTGCCAGTAGTAGGGGACTAGCGGGAGACGGCCATGAGCAGTTCTTC
CASSRGLAGDGHEQFF
>TRBV19|TRBJ1-5|TRBD1|NA
TGTGCCAGTAGTTCGCGCGACAGGGGAGGTAGCAATCAGCCCCAGCATTTT
CASSSRDRGGSNQPQHF
>TRBV19|TRBJ2-7|TRBD1|NA
TGTGCCAGTAGCCCTAGGACAGGGTACGAGCAGTACTTC
CASSPRTGYEQYF
>TRBV29-1|TRBJ2-7|TRBD2|once
TGCAGCGTTGCGGAGGCGGTAGCGGGGTCCTACGAGCAGTACTTC
CSVAEAVAGSYEQYF
>TRBV5-1|TRBJ2-5|TRBD1|NA
TGCGCCAGCAGCTTGCGGGCCGGGACAGGGGGCTTGCAAGAGACCCAGTACTTC
CASSLRAGTGGLQETQYF
>TRBV11-3|TRBJ2-3|TRBD2|once
TGTGCCAGCAGCCGTGGGGCGGGAGGGCCGGGAGATACGCAGTATTTT
CASSRGAGGPGDTQYF
>TRBV11-3|TRBJ1-1|NA|NA
TGTGCCAGCAGCTTAGCCAGGATATTCACTGAAGCTTTCTTT
CASSLARIFTEAFF
>TRBV7-9|TRBJ2-7|TRBD1|once
TGTGCCAGCAGCCCACTGGACAGGGCCCCCTACGAGCAGTACTTC
CASSPLDRAPYEQYF
>TRBV7-3|TRBJ2-7|NA|NA
TGTGCCAGCAGCCAACGACAGGTCGCCTACGAGCAGTACTTC
CASSQRQVAYEQYF
>TRBV27|TRBJ2-3|TRBD2|NA
TGTGCCAGCAGTTCCAAAGGGGGACTAGTGGGAGATACGCAGTATTTT
CASSSKGGLVGDTQYF
>TRBV28|TRBJ1-4|NA|NA
TGTGCCAGTGAAGAGCCGGGAAAACTGTTTTTT
CASEEPGKLFF
>TRBV6-5|TRBJ1-2|TRBD1|NA
TGTGCCAGCAGTTACGCTGACAGGGTTTCTGGCTACACCTTC
CASSYADRVSGYTF
>TRBV6-5|TRBJ2-5|TRBD2|NA
TGTGCCAGCAGCCCCGGGACTAGCGGAGGAGAGACCCAGTACTTC
CASSPGTSGGETQYF
>TRBV11-3|TRBJ2-3|TRBD1|few
TGTGCCAGCAGCTTATCCGGGACAGACATCACAGATACGCAGTATTTT
CASSLSGTDITDTQYF
>TRBV7-2|TRBJ2-6|TRBD1|NA
TGTGCCAGCAGCCGTCTCACTCAGGGGGCTACCGGGGCCAACGTCCTGACTTTC
CASSRLTQGATGANVLTF
>TRBV10-3|TRBJ2-1|TRBD2|NA
TGTGCCATCAGCGACCCTAGCGGGGGGGCCTTCAATGAGCAGTTCTTC
CAISDPSGGAFNEQFF
>TRBV11-2|TRBJ1-2|NA|NA
TGTGCCAGCAGCCATCACAGGGAAGCTAACTATGGCTACACCTTC
CASSHHREANYGYTF
>TRBV5-4|TRBJ2-1|NA|NA
TGTGCCAGCAGCGGCTTACTAGCCAGTGAAATGAATGAGCAGTTCTTC
CASSGLLASEMNEQFF
>TRBV9|TRBJ1-6|NA|few
TGTGCCAGCAGCCCGAGAGGGGAGGACTCACCCCTCCACTTT
CASSPRGEDSPLHF
>TRBV19|TRBJ1-5|NA|NA
TGTGCCAGTACGCCCGGGGGACGACAGCCCCAGCATTTT
CASTPGGRQPQHF
>TRBV9|TRBJ2-1|TRBD2|once
TGTGCCAGCAGCGTCTCTAGCGGGAGCTACAATGAGCAGTTCTTC
CASSVSSGSYNEQFF
>TRBV28|TRBJ1-1|TRBD1|NA
TGTGCCAGCAGTGAGAGGGGGCTGAACACTGAAGCTTTCTTT
CASSERGLNTEAFF
>TRBV18|TRBJ1-1|NA|once
TGTGCCAGCTCACCGTTAGAGTATGAGAAGGCTTTCTTT
CASSPLEYEKAFF
>TRBV2|TRBJ2-7|TRBD1|NA
TGTGCCAGCAGCGCGGGACAGGCCACGGAGTACGAGCAGTACTTC
CASSAGQATEYEQYF
>TRBV2|TRBJ2-1|NA|NA
TGTGCCAGCAGTCTTGATATCGAACGGGAGCAGTTCTTC
CASSLDIEREQFF
>TRBV7-2|TRBJ2-3|TRBD1|NA
TGTGCCAGCAGCCCGGGACAGGGGGCGGATACGCAGTATTTT
CASSPGQGADTQYF
>TRBV4-1|TRBJ1-1|NA|NA
TGCGCCAGCAGCCAAGATACCGTCGCAGGGAACACTGAAGCTTTCTTT
CASSQDTVAGNTEAFF
>TRBV6-1|TRBJ2-5|NA|NA
TGTGCCACGCTCCGGGGGGAGACCCAGTACTTC
CATLRGETQYF
>TRBV4-2|TRBJ2-1|TRBD2|NA
TGTGCCAGCAGCCGGTCCGGGACTAGCGGGAGAGTCTACAATGAGCAGTTCTTC
CASSRSGTSGRVYNEQFF
>TRBV6-5|TRBJ2-1|TRBD2|NA
TGTGCCAGCAGTTACTCGACTAGCCCCTACAATGAGCAGTTCTTC
CASSYSTSPYNEQFF
>TRBV15|TRBJ2-7|NA|NA
TGTGCCACCAGCAGATGGGCCAGGGGTCGGGCTAGCCGGAGTGGCTACGAGCAGTACTTC
CATSRWARGRASRSGYEQYF
>TRBV2|TRBJ1-5|NA|NA
TGTGCCAGCAGTCGGTCAAATAGCAATCAGCCCCAGCATTTT
CASSRSNSNQPQHF
>TRBV9|TRBJ1-1|NA|NA
TGTGCCAGCAGCATACAGGGTGGATCTGCTGAAGCTTTCTTT
CASSIQGGSAEAFF
>TRBV2|TRBJ2-6|TRBD1|once
TGTGCCAGCAGCTACGGGACAGGGGCCTCTGGGGCCAACGTCCTGACTTTC
CASSYGTGASGANVLTF
>TRBV7-7|TRBJ2-1|TRBD2|NA
TGTGCTAGCAGCTATTCTTTTAGCGGGAGCCATGAGCAGTTCTTC
CASSYSFSGSHEQFF
>TRBV9|TRBJ1-5|NA|NA
TGTGCCAGCAGCGTAGGAGGGAATGGCAATCAGCCCCAGCATTTT
CASSVGGNGNQPQHF
>TRBV19|TRBJ2-3|NA|NA
TGTGCCAGTACTCCAAGTGGAGGGAGCGGAGATACGCAGTATTTT
CASTPSGGSGDTQYF
>TRBV5-4|TRBJ2-1|NA|NA
TGTGCCAGCAGTAACGGGAACGGGAATGAGCAGTTCTTC
CASSNGNGNEQFF